This T cell receptor beta chain was obtained from a study of T-cell reconstitution after alpha-beta-depleted transplantation in children. This clonotype was counted a few times. A TCRbeta library incorporating unique molecular identifiers was prepared. TCRdb called the PCR reads again in MiXCR, with one record for every CDR3 protein. The data hold under 450,000 distinct CDR3 sequences, with roughly 15% observed a single time. This receptor was identified in a human donor who donated a stem cell graft to a child with Fanconi anemia. The sample consisted of PBMCs, taken from the stem cell graft.

DNA of the CDR3: TGCGCCAGCAGCTTGGCGTTAGACGGGGAGCTGTTTTTT. It translates to CASSLALDGELFF. The V and J genes are TRBV5-1 and TRBJ2-2; D not resolved. Germline V gives CDR1 SGHRS, CDR2 YFSETQ. The CDR3 is made up of 13 amino acids. V lost 0 bases and J 7 bases, leaving 7 bases between the germline ends.